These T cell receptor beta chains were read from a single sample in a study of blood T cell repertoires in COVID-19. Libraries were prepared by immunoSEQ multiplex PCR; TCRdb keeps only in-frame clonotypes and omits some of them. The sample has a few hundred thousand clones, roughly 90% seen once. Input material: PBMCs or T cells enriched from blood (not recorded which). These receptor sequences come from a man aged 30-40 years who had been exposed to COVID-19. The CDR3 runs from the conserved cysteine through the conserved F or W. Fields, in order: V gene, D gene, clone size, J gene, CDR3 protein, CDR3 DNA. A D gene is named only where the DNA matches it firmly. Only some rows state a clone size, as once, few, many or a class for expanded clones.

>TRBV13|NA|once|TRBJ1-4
CASSLDGGKNEKLFF
TGTGCCAGCAGCTTAGACGGGGGAAAGAATGAAAAACTGTTTTTT
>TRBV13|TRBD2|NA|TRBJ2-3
CASSRITGLAGVDTQYF
TGTGCCAGCAGCAGGATAACGGGACTAGCGGGGGTGGATACGCAGTATTTT
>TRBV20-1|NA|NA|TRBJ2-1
CSASIYETRGEQFF
TGCAGTGCTAGTATCTACGAGACTCGCGGTGAGCAGTTCTTC
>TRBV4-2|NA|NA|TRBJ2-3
CASSQDPQSTDTQYF
TGTGCCAGCAGCCAAGACCCGCAGAGCACAGATACGCAGTATTTT
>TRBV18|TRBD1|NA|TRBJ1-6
CASSPAGQGDSPLHF
TGTGCCAGCTCACCCGCGGGACAGGGAGATTCACCCCTCCACTTT
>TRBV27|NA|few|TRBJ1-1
CASSPSSTGIGNTEAFF
TGTGCCAGCAGCCCATCCTCAACAGGGATCGGGAACACTGAAGCTTTCTTT
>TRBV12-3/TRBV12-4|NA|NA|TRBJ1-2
CASHRSAYGYTF
TGTGCCAGCCACAGGAGTGCCTATGGCTACACCTTC
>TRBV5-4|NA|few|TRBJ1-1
CASSLVSGRNTEAFF
TGTGCCAGCAGCTTGGTGTCAGGAAGGAACACTGAAGCTTTCTTT
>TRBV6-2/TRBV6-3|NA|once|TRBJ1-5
CASSASRGGNQPQHF
TGTGCCAGCAGTGCAAGTAGGGGCGGCAATCAGCCCCAGCATTTT
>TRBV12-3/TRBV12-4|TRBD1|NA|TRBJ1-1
CASSRQGATEAFF
TGTGCCAGCAGCAGACAGGGGGCCACTGAAGCTTTCTTT
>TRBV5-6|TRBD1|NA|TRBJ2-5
CASSLPGQRQETQYF
TGTGCCAGCAGCTTGCCGGGACAGAGACAAGAGACCCAGTACTTC
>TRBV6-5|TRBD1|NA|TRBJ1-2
CASSSGQINYGYTF
TGTGCCAGCAGTTCGGGACAGATCAACTATGGCTACACCTTC
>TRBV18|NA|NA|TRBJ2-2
CASSPIRDKSGELFF
TGTGCCAGCTCCCCTATCCGGGACAAATCCGGGGAGCTGTTTTTT
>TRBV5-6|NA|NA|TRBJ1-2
CASSLWGKAYGYTF
TGTGCCAGCAGCTTGTGGGGCAAGGCCTATGGCTACACCTTC
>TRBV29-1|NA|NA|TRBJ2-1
CSVEGARRYNEQFF
TGCAGCGTTGAGGGGGCCCGGAGATACAATGAGCAGTTCTTC
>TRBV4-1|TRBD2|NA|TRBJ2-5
CASSQGRGSGQETQYF
TGCGCCAGCAGCCAAGGGCGGGGGTCGGGGCAAGAGACCCAGTACTTC
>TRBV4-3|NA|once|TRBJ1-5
CASSQDLDKSSQPQHF
TGCGCCAGCAGCCAAGATTTGGACAAGTCGAGCCAGCCCCAGCATTTT
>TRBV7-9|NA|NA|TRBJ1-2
CASSLSGNGYTF
TGTGCCAGCAGCTTATCAGGAAATGGCTACACCTTC
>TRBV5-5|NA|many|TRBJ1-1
CASSLGRANTEAFF
TGTGCCAGCAGCTTGGGCAGGGCGAACACTGAAGCTTTCTTT
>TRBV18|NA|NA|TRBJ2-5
CASSLTFQETQYF
TGTGCCAGCTCACTAACATTTCAAGAGACCCAGTACTTC
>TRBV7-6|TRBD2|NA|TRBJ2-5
CASSLEGTSGGAPETQYF
TGTGCCAGCAGCTTAGAGGGGACTAGCGGGGGGGCCCCGGAGACCCAGTACTTC
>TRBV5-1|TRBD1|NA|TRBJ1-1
CASSFTGDTEAFF
TGCGCCAGCAGCTTCACAGGGGACACTGAAGCTTTCTTT
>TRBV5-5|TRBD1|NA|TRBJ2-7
CASSWGQGAQYEQYF
TGTGCCAGCAGCTGGGGACAGGGAGCACAGTACGAGCAGTACTTC
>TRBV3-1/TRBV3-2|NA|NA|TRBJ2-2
CASSQGAGTAAGELFF
TGTGCCAGCAGCCAAGGGGCGGGTACGGCGGCCGGGGAGCTGTTTTTT